The clone carrying this TCR beta chain showed up just a few times. The antigen is not known. Libraries were made from TCR beta cDNA, and they carried unique molecular identifiers. T cells numbering about 0.85 to 10 million gave rise to some 500,000 cDNA molecules. TCRdb redid the calling of the PCR reads with MiXCR, one entry per CDR3 protein. Of hundreds of thousands of distinct CDR3 sequences listed, roughly 27% are singletons. This sample was taken from a study of post-analysis software for immune sequencing data. Study context: Recorded disease courses covered relapsing-remitting, secondary progressive and progressive-relapsing multiple sclerosis. Some patients had no subtype annotation. Broader study findings: The F measure placed samples prepared in the same batch into strongly shared clusters. Compared with controls, patients had more of five TRBV segments, including TRBV5-6, TRBV5-1 and TRBV20-1. The study found significantly lower normalized Chao1 diversity in multiple sclerosis patients than in controls.

The germline V gene has CDR1 SEHNR and CDR2 FQNEAQ (reference sequence). This CDR3 region has 18 residues. V was clipped by 3 bases and J by 1 base; unmatched bases: 13. The chain employs TRBV7-9 and TRBJ2-3; 7 bases line up with TRBD1. The sample consisted of blood. This clonotype was sampled from a girl aged 10-17 years with multiple sclerosis. As DNA, the CDR3 is TGTGCCAGCAGCTTCCCTGGGGCCGGGACAGATCGCACAGATACGCAGTATTTT. This encodes CASSFPGAGTDRTDTQYF. Full variable domain (outside the CDR3, taken from reference TRBV7-9 and TRBJ2-3): DTGVSQNPRHKITKRGQNVTFRCDPISEHNRLYWYRQTLGQGPEFLTYFQNEAQLEKSRLLSDRFSAERPKGSFSTLEIQRTEQGDSAMYLCASSFPGAGTDRTDTQYFGPGTRLTVL.